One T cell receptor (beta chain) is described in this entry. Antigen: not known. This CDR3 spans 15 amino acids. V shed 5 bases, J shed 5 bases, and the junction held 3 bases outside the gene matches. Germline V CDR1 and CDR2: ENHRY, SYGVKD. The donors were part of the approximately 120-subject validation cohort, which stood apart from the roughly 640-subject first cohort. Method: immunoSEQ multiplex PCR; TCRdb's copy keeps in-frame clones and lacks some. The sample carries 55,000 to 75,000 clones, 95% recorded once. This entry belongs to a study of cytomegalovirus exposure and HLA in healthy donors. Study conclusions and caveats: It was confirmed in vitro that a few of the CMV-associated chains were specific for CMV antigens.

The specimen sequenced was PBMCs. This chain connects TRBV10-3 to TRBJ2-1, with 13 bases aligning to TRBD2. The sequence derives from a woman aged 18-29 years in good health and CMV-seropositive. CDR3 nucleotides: TGTGCCATCAGTACTAGCGGGAGGGATGACAATGAGCAGTTCTTC. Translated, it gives CAISTSGRDDNEQFF.